Sequencing of this TCR beta chain was carried out in a study of T cells in Graves' hyperthyroidism and ophthalmopathy. The sample holds a few counts of this clonotype. What was amplified from RNA transcripts were TCR beta CDR3 regions. Researchers ran a first-round RT-PCR on the TCR CDR3 using the HTBI primer set. TCRdb recomputed calls from the multiplex PCR reads with MiXCR, one row per CDR3 protein. The sample holds about 560,000 distinct CDR3 sequences; approximately 16% are singletons and the top ten take more than 15%. This CDR3 is built from 15 residues. Trimming removed 4 bases at V and 1 base at J, with 14 bases between. Germline CDR1 reads LGHDT; CDR2 reads YNNKEL (reference sequence).

The chain links TRBV3-1 to TRBJ2-7, with D possibly being TRBD1 (7 bases). The sequenced sample consisted of blood. The sequence was obtained from a young woman with Graves' hyperthyroidism. CDR3 sequence: CASSRDREDSYEQYF. As DNA, the CDR3 is TGTGCCAGCAGCCGCGACAGGGAGGATTCCTACGAGCAGTACTTC.